This T cell receptor beta chain was sequenced during a study of response to subunit inactivated influenza vaccine. TCRdb reprocessed the RT-PCR reads via MiXCR and lists one record per CDR3 protein. The repertoire holds fewer than 700,000 distinct CDR3 sequences, with 10% to 15% as singletons. The CDR3 extends over 15 amino acids. Trimming at V came to 6 bases and at J to 4 bases, leaving 5 bases not matched to a gene. Per germline, CDR1 MGHDK and CDR2 SYGVNS. A word on this clonotype: Its antigen is as yet unknown.

Whole-study findings and limits: Seasonal influenza vaccination, on each occasion, was suggested by the authors to recruit few new T cells.

Material: PBMCs from blood, obtained 40 to 50 days after vaccination. The chain is built from TRBV25-1 and TRBJ1-6; 8 bases match TRBD1. This receptor was taken from a man aged 50 to 59 who received an inactivated influenza vaccine. This chain's CDR3 is CASRGQGRYNSPLHF. As DNA, the CDR3 is TGTGCCAGCAGAGGACAGGGCCGTTATAATTCACCCCTCCACTTT.